The clone carrying this TCR beta chain was seen a single time. Patients in Seattle were enrolled during active infection, then followed longitudinally. Methods used by the authors: Reference gene primers were amplified, and this amplification served to estimate nucleated cell counts. Profiled with immunoSEQ multiplex PCR; TCRdb holds only in-frame clones, not every one. That table furnishes V, J and clone size, whereas the DNA furnished D and trimming. This table holds approximately 330,000 clones, roughly 90% found once. The sample originates from a study of blood T cell repertoires in COVID-19. Study context: Samples representing acute and convalescent COVID-19 were sourced from the United States, Italy and Spain. T cells, B-cell-depleted T cells, or PBMCs provided the cDNA or gDNA that served as material.

V gave up 4 bases and J gave up 4 bases; unmatched junction bases: 7. The CDR3 length is 15 residues. Germline V gene data show CDR1 as MNHEY and CDR2 as SVGAGI. The receptor was derived from a man younger than 40 with COVID-19, enrolled during active disease. The V and J genes are TRBV6-5 and TRBJ1-3, with 7 bases fitting TRBD1. The sequenced material came from peripheral blood. CDR3 DNA sequence: TGTGCCAGCAGTTTATCAGGGGGTGCAGGAAACACCATATATTTT. Translated, it gives CASSLSGGAGNTIYF.